This T cell receptor beta chain is from a study of PD-1 blockade in classical Hodgkin lymphoma (dated by TCRdb to about 2020). Study-level background: Nivolumab dosing was 3 mg/kg intravenously every 2 weeks, continuing until either disease progression or unacceptable toxicity. The study used TCR beta sequencing and CyTOF to define a peripheral blood immune signature of response to PD-1 blockade in classical Hodgkin lymphoma. Findings and caveats that apply to the study as a whole: Baseline TCR diversity was reported to be lower in newly diagnosed patients than in healthy donors, and even lower in relapsed/refractory patients. Trial patients with a complete response had baseline diversity similar to that of newly diagnosed patients, while partial responders and progressors had significantly lower diversity. Patients starting nivolumab less than 1 year after ASCT had lower diversity and were excluded from later analyses to avoid confounding by immune reconstitution. The study was restricted to a single clinical trial cohort, and the causes of repertoire differences, possibly disease activity or prior therapy, were left undefined. CD4+ but not CD8+ TCR diversity rose significantly by C4D1 (p=0.0027 vs p=0.16), most apparent in complete responders (p=0.02).

The Qiagen DNeasy kit was used to extract genomic DNA from unsorted PBMCs and from the negatively selected CD4+ and CD8+ fractions. Using primers that anneal to V and J segments, immunoSEQ multiplex PCR amplified the TCR beta CDR3 regions. A synthetic immune receptor repertoire was used to minimize amplification bias, and any remaining bias was removed computationally after sequencing. In the authors' own workflow: Custom Python scripts were used to quantify repertoire diversity as the Shannon entropy index. Unsorted, CD4+ and CD8+ repertoires were examined separately, except in combined analyses, for which CD4+ and CD8+ sequences were merged in silico. A clone was considered expanded if an increase in frequency of at least 2-fold after treatment relative to C1D1 was found, and a pseudocount of 0.5 was applied to clones undetected at baseline. Singleton clones were defined as clones with 0 or 1 copy at C1D1, and non-singleton clones were defined as clones with 2 or more copies. By matching protein sequences in sorted samples from the same patient, clones expanded in unsorted samples were annotated as CD4+, CD8+ or unknown. Wilcoxon tests on paired samples were used to test changes in diversity from C1D1 to C4D1. The clones in this table, taken by TCRdb from immuneACCESS, are in-frame only. Not every clone is retained; where verified, under half of the shortfall comes from an unresolved V gene, and the cause of the rest is unknown. V, J and clone size are those of that table, while D and trimming were read from the DNA. The sample records about 98,000 clones, approximately 80% of which are singletons. The ten largest clones capture 15% to 20% of the sample.

This clone was detected only a few times. No antigen is known for it. No per-base quality is available; no much larger clone lies one base away. In light of the paper, this sample's time point label describes: cycle 2 day 1 (C2D1) of nivolumab. Every trial patient had relapsed after autologous stem cell transplantation, and cohorts A, B and C differed in prior brentuximab vedotin exposure. The trial cohort included 45 to 65 patients with relapsed/refractory classical Hodgkin lymphoma, and each patient had a best overall response of complete response, partial response or progressive disease. In the multi-cohort phase II CheckMate 205 trial, trial patients received single-agent nivolumab. An independent review committee assessed best overall response by applying the 2007 International Working Group response criteria. Trial PBMCs were collected immediately before nivolumab initiation (C1D1) and during therapy at cycle 2 day 1 and cycle 4 day 1. After peripheral blood was drawn into 8 mL Vacutainer Cell Preparation Tubes, PBMCs were isolated by centrifugation and then cryopreserved.

Trimming takes 10 bases from V and 10 bases from J, and the germline ends sit 19 bases apart. Its CDR3 holds 12 amino acids, cysteine through phenylalanine. The sequence is cut down to CDR3 DNA, 36 bases in frame from base 1. Via the germline V gene, CDR1 is MDHEN and CDR2 SYDVKM. This receptor was obtained from a human donor with classical Hodgkin lymphoma. Sequences were derived from peripheral blood mononuclear cells (PBMCs), sampled before the second cycle of nivolumab. The chain is encoded by TRBV28 joined to TRBJ1-2; the D gene is perhaps TRBD1, from 6 matching bases. CDR3 region: CATSTGPPHYTF. DNA sequence: TGTGCCACCTCTACAGGGCCGCCACACTACACCTTC.